This is a list of T cell receptor beta chains from one sample in a study of blood T cells in healthy people across ages. From the 5' RACE reads, TCRdb called clonotypes with MiXCR, one entry per CDR3 protein. Here the sample spans about 1 million distinct CDR3 sequences, more than 35% being singletons. Specimen: blood. The receptors derive from a woman aged 60-70 years in good health. CDR3s include the opening cysteine and the closing phenylalanine or tryptophan. D genes are given only for firm matches. Clone size, where shown, is once, few, many, or a class for clones that have expanded.

.	few	TRBV27	TRBJ1-5	CASSGRYSNQPQHF	TGTGCCAGCTCAGGGCGATATAGCAATCAGCCCCAGCATTTT
.	.	TRBV21-1	TRBJ1-1	CASSKGQIRGTEAFF	TGTGCCAGCAGCAAAGGACAAATCAGGGGCACTGAAGCTTTCTTT
.	.	TRBV6-5	TRBJ1-5	CASSSSSDGGLFPPQHF	TGTGCCAGCAGTTCCTCATCAGACGGGGGGTTGTTTCCGCCCCAGCATTTT
.	.	TRBV7-9	TRBJ1-2	CATSPFRGPRGERDGYTF	TGTGCCACGAGTCCTTTCCGAGGGCCCAGGGGCGAGAGGGATGGCTACACCTTC
TRBD1	.	TRBV4-1	TRBJ1-5	CASSQDPQGGQPQHF	TGCGCCAGCAGCCAAGATCCACAGGGGGGACAGCCCCAGCATTTT
.	.	TRBV3-1	TRBJ1-2	CASSQVFPYGYTF	TGTGCCAGCAGCCAAGTCTTTCCCTATGGCTACACCTTC
.	.	TRBV9	TRBJ1-2	CASSGNGYTF	TGTGCCAGCTCAGGGAACGGCTACACCTTC
.	few	TRBV5-4	TRBJ1-4	CASSEQGATNEKLFF	TGTGCCAGCAGCGAGCAGGGCGCAACTAATGAAAAACTGTTTTTT
.	.	TRBV20-1	TRBJ1-6	CSAIEDMGSPLHF	TGCAGTGCTATCGAGGACATGGGTTCACCCCTCCACTTT
TRBD1	.	TRBV28	TRBJ1-6	CASRPTGGYNSPLHF	TGTGCCAGCAGACCAACAGGGGGTTATAATTCACCCCTCCACTTT
.	few	TRBV5-1	TRBJ2-6	CASSTTGNSGANVLTF	TGCGCCAGCAGCACAACAGGGAACTCTGGGGCCAACGTCCTGACTTTC
.	.	TRBV2	TRBJ2-7	CASSEAGAGSYEQYF	TGTGCCAGCAGTGAGGCCGGGGCAGGGAGCTACGAGCAGTACTTC
TRBD2	once	TRBV24-1	TRBJ2-7	CATSGGTSGTYEQYF	TGTGCCACCAGTGGTGGGACTAGCGGGACCTACGAGCAGTACTTC
.	few	TRBV20-1	TRBJ2-5	CSAREPRVAETQYF	TGCAGTGCTAGAGAACCCAGGGTGGCGGAGACCCAGTACTTC
.	.	TRBV5-1	TRBJ2-3	CTSSLEVIPDTQYF	TGCACCAGCAGCTTGGAGGTGATCCCAGATACGCAGTATTTT
.	.	TRBV7-9	TRBJ2-7	CASSLGFDSLSEQYF	TGTGCCAGCAGCTTAGGCTTCGACTCTCTATCCGAGCAGTACTTC
.	.	TRBV2	TRBJ2-1	CASREGGPDNEQFF	TGTGCCAGCAGGGAGGGAGGCCCAGACAATGAGCAGTTCTTC
TRBD1	few	TRBV20-1	TRBJ2-5	CSGLTGVETQYF	TGCAGTGGCCTAACAGGGGTAGAGACCCAGTACTTC
.	few	TRBV20-1	TRBJ2-1	CSRRDDRYNEQFF	TGCAGTCGGCGGGATGATAGGTACAATGAGCAGTTCTTC
.	.	TRBV5-1	TRBJ2-3	CASGDRPTDTQYF	TGCGCCAGCGGCGACAGGCCAACAGATACGCAGTATTTT
TRBD2	.	TRBV20-1	TRBJ2-3	CSAPGTRADTQYF	TGCAGTGCCCCCGGGACTAGGGCAGATACGCAGTATTTT
.	few	TRBV27	TRBJ2-4	CASSAGTSAKNIQYF	TGTGCCAGCAGTGCCGGGACTTCGGCCAAAAACATTCAGTACTTC
TRBD2	.	TRBV5-1	TRBJ2-3	CASSSKAGAGSDTQYF	TGCGCCAGCAGCTCGAAAGCGGGAGCAGGGTCAGATACGCAGTATTTT
.	once	TRBV3-1	TRBJ2-4	CASSRSGKNIQYF	TGTGCCAGCAGCCGTAGCGGTAAAAACATTCAGTACTTC
.	.	TRBV29-1	TRBJ2-1	CSVEDVSPYSYNEQFF	TGCAGCGTTGAAGATGTCAGTCCGTACTCCTACAATGAGCAGTTCTTC
.	.	TRBV27	TRBJ2-7	CASRTTGREQYF	TGTGCCAGCAGAACAACAGGGCGCGAGCAGTACTTC
.	few	TRBV12-3/TRBV12-4	TRBJ2-5	CASSLYPQGTQYF	TGTGCCAGCAGTTTGTACCCACAGGGAACCCAGTACTTC
.	.	TRBV7-3	TRBJ2-1	CASSPGGIRGKQFF	TGTGCCAGCAGCCCCGGAGGTATAAGGGGGAAACAGTTCTTC
.	.	TRBV9	TRBJ2-5	CASSVTFRDQETQYF	TGTGCCAGCAGCGTAACCTTCCGGGATCAAGAGACCCAGTACTTC
.	few	TRBV13	TRBJ2-7	CASSLGTGPRDEQYF	TGTGCCAGCAGCTTAGGGACCGGCCCCAGGGACGAGCAGTACTTC
.	.	TRBV20-1	TRBJ2-5	CSASAGVRETQYF	TGCAGTGCTAGCGCAGGGGTCCGGGAGACCCAGTACTTC
.	.	TRBV27	TRBJ1-5	CATYGGVGQPQHF	TGTGCCACCTATGGGGGGGTAGGTCAGCCCCAGCATTTT
TRBD2	.	TRBV24-1	TRBJ2-7	CATSDLATSGGEQYF	TGTGCCACCAGTGATTTAGCCACTAGCGGGGGCGAGCAGTACTTC
.	.	TRBV3-1	TRBJ2-4	CASSPVGGAKNIQYF	TGTGCCAGCAGCCCGGTCGGTGGTGCCAAAAACATTCAGTACTTC
.	.	TRBV18	TRBJ2-3	CASSIEPSTDTQYF	TGTGCCAGCTCAATCGAACCGAGCACAGATACGCAGTATTTT
.	.	TRBV12-3/TRBV12-4	TRBJ2-5	CASSFGQAQETQYF	TGTGCCAGCAGTTTCGGGCAGGCCCAAGAGACCCAGTACTTC
TRBD2	.	TRBV2	TRBJ2-2	CASMGGRSSGELFF	TGTGCCAGCATGGGCGGGAGAAGCTCCGGGGAGCTGTTTTTT
TRBD1	.	TRBV7-6	TRBJ2-7	CASSSRQGLYEQYF	TGTGCCAGCAGCTCTCGACAGGGTCTTTACGAGCAGTACTTC
TRBD2	few	TRBV11-2	TRBJ2-7	CASSLDSPGSGRALEQYF	TGTGCCAGCAGCTTAGATTCTCCGGGAAGCGGGAGGGCCCTCGAGCAGTACTTC
.	many	TRBV7-9	TRBJ2-1	CASSRTYNEQFF	TGTGCCAGCAGCCGGACCTACAATGAGCAGTTCTTC
TRBD1	.	TRBV20-1	TRBJ2-7	CSALQGFGNYEQYF	TGCAGTGCCCTACAGGGGTTCGGGAACTACGAGCAGTACTTC
.	.	TRBV5-1	TRBJ1-1	CASSFAFETEAFF	TGCGCCAGCAGCTTCGCCTTCGAGACTGAAGCTTTCTTT
.	.	TRBV2	TRBJ2-7	CASGPGHNYEQYF	TGTGCCAGTGGCCCGGGACACAACTACGAGCAGTACTTC
.	few	TRBV24-1	TRBJ2-6	CATSDSKKGANVLTF	TGTGCCACCAGTGATAGTAAGAAGGGGGCCAACGTCCTGACTTTC
.	.	TRBV6-2/TRBV6-3	TRBJ1-5	CASRLTGDQPQHF	TGTGCCAGCAGATTAACCGGGGATCAGCCCCAGCATTTT
.	.	TRBV25-1	TRBJ1-1	CASKRGGNTEAFF	TGTGCCAGTAAGAGGGGGGGTAACACTGAAGCTTTCTTT
.	few	TRBV5-1	TRBJ2-3	CASKTREGTDTQYF	TGCGCCAGCAAAACCAGGGAAGGCACAGATACGCAGTATTTT
TRBD2	few	TRBV3-1	TRBJ2-7	CASSQVSLGRDYEQYF	TGTGCCAGCAGCCAAGTAAGCCTGGGGAGGGACTACGAGCAGTACTTC
.	.	TRBV6-2/TRBV6-3	TRBJ1-2	CASGAENNYGYTF	TGTGCCAGCGGAGCGGAAAATAACTATGGCTACACCTTC
TRBD1	few	TRBV27	TRBJ1-2	CASSSPREGGSYGYTF	TGTGCCAGCAGTTCCCCCCGTGAAGGGGGCAGCTATGGCTACACCTTC
.	.	TRBV28	TRBJ1-2	CASTQGGGYGYTF	TGTGCCAGCACTCAGGGCGGGGGCTATGGCTACACCTTC
TRBD2	.	TRBV6-6	TRBJ2-3	CASSLAGAYPDTQYF	TGTGCCAGCAGTTTAGCGGGAGCCTACCCAGATACGCAGTATTTT
TRBD2	.	TRBV4-1	TRBJ2-3	CASSPGLAGGILDTQYF	TGCGCCAGCAGCCCGGGTCTAGCGGGAGGGATTTTAGATACGCAGTATTTT
.	.	TRBV28	TRBJ1-1	CATKPGVTEAFF	TGTGCCACCAAACCCGGAGTCACTGAAGCTTTCTTT
TRBD2	.	TRBV20-1	TRBJ2-1	CSALTAAGGWGRNEQFF	TGCAGTGCTCTTACTGCAGCGGGAGGGTGGGGTCGGAATGAGCAGTTCTTC
TRBD2	few	TRBV7-9	TRBJ2-1	CASSLDLSTSGYNEQFF	TGTGCCAGCAGCTTAGACCTTTCCACTAGCGGATACAATGAGCAGTTCTTC